A selection of T cell receptor beta chains follows, all from one sample in a study of cytomegalovirus exposure and HLA in healthy donors. The protocol was immunoSEQ multiplex PCR, while the TCRdb copy is restricted to in-frame clones and leaves out a portion. The sample holds around 260,000 clones, about 92% seen once. Sequencing used PBMCs. These receptors all stem from a woman aged 25-40 years in good health and CMV-seronegative. Both conserved end residues are part of each CDR3. A D gene is named only where the DNA matches it firmly. Where a row states a size, it is once, few, many or the class of an expanded clone; other rows omit it.

CAWSYPGTSGSWGYQETQYF TGTGCCTGGAGTTACCCCGGGACTAGCGGGAGCTGGGGATACCAAGAGACCCAGTACTTC TRBJ2-5 TRBD2 NA TRBV30
CASRGLAGFSPYEQYF TGTGCCAGCAGGGGACTAGCGGGATTTTCTCCCTACGAGCAGTACTTC TRBJ2-7 TRBD2 NA TRBV28
CARSLGLAYEQYF TGTGCCAGAAGCTTGGGACTAGCCTACGAGCAGTACTTC TRBJ2-7 NA NA TRBV5-3
CARKTGRQNEKLFF TGTGCCAGAAAAACTGGCCGGCAAAATGAAAAACTGTTTTTT TRBJ1-4 NA NA TRBV5-4
CSVIRDTGYEQYF TGCAGCGTTATCCGGGACACTGGCTACGAGCAGTACTTC TRBJ2-7 NA NA TRBV29-1
CASITGASGELFF TGTGCCAGCATAACGGGAGCGAGCGGGGAGCTGTTTTTT TRBJ2-2 NA NA TRBV2
CASSLDLDGEQYF TGTGCCAGCAGCTTAGACTTAGACGGCGAGCAGTACTTC TRBJ2-7 NA NA TRBV7-8
CASSIAGQRWGYTF TGTGCCAGTAGTATTGCGGGACAGCGGTGGGGCTACACCTTC TRBJ1-2 TRBD1 NA TRBV19
CASSGVDRQSYEQYF TGTGCCAGCAGTGGCGTGGACAGACAATCCTACGAGCAGTACTTC TRBJ2-7 NA NA TRBV2
CASSLGSQETQYF TGTGCCAGCAGCTTGGGGTCCCAAGAGACCCAGTACTTC TRBJ2-5 NA once TRBV5-6
CSARSQVFF TGCAGTGCTAGATCACAGGTGTTTTTT TRBJ2-2 NA NA TRBV20-1
CASSPGGTNQETQYF TGCGCCAGCAGTCCTGGTGGGACTAATCAAGAGACCCAGTACTTC TRBJ2-5 TRBD2 NA TRBV5-1
CASSPSSGYEQYF TGTGCCAGTAGTCCCTCTAGCGGATACGAGCAGTACTTC TRBJ2-7 TRBD2 once TRBV19
CASTLTSSGYYGYTF TGTGCCAGCACATTAACGAGTTCAGGGTACTATGGCTACACCTTC TRBJ1-2 NA NA TRBV28
CASSQEGELAKETQYF TGCGCCAGCAGCCAAGAGGGGGAGCTAGCCAAAGAGACCCAGTACTTC TRBJ2-5 NA NA TRBV4-1
CASSLWEGEQYF TGTGCCAGCAGTTTATGGGAGGGCGAGCAGTACTTC TRBJ2-7 NA NA TRBV28
CASSYTRTSSGNTIYF TGTGCCAGCAGTTACACCAGGACCAGCTCTGGAAACACCATATATTTT TRBJ1-3 NA few TRBV6-5
CASTVTGLSFDEKLFF TGTGCCAGCACGGTAACGGGGCTCAGCTTTGACGAAAAACTGTTTTTT TRBJ1-4 NA NA TRBV7-9
CASSLVREGLVSEQYF TGTGCCAGCAGCTTAGTACGGGAGGGCCTTGTCAGCGAGCAGTACTTC TRBJ2-7 TRBD2 NA TRBV11-2
CASSPTGHSISYEQYF TGTGCCAGCAGCCCCACGGGACACTCTATCTCCTACGAGCAGTACTTC TRBJ2-7 NA NA TRBV9
CASSLVSVGRFRFGEQFF TGTGCCAGCAGTTTAGTCTCGGTTGGGAGGTTCAGGTTTGGGGAGCAGTTCTTC TRBJ2-1 NA NA TRBV28
CASSLGGATGTPGETQYF TGTGCCAGCAGCTTAGGGGGGGCTACCGGGACCCCAGGAGAGACCCAGTACTTC TRBJ2-5 NA NA TRBV7-9
CASSLEGGPNQPQHF TGTGCCAGCAGCTTAGAAGGGGGCCCCAATCAGCCCCAGCATTTT TRBJ1-5 TRBD1 NA TRBV11-2
CAWTVAGGPTDTQYF TGTGCCTGGACGGTGGCGGGAGGGCCCACAGATACGCAGTATTTT TRBJ2-3 TRBD2 NA TRBV30
CASSYGGPQFF TGTGCCAGCAGTTATGGTGGGCCGCAGTTCTTC TRBJ2-1 NA NA TRBV27
CASSLPRSRGYEQYF TGTGCCAGCAGTTTACCCCGGTCTAGGGGCTACGAGCAGTACTTC TRBJ2-7 NA NA TRBV28
CASSLMAGRRKETQYF TGTGCCAGCAGCTTAATGGCGGGGCGGAGGAAAGAGACCCAGTACTTC TRBJ2-5 NA NA TRBV7-8
CASSPGLSGTDTQYF TGTGCCAGCAGCCCAGGCCTGAGCGGCACAGATACGCAGTATTTT TRBJ2-3 NA NA TRBV7-9
CASSQGMGVNINEQFF TGTGCCAGCAGCCAGGGTATGGGGGTTAATATTAATGAGCAGTTCTTC TRBJ2-1 NA NA TRBV7-2